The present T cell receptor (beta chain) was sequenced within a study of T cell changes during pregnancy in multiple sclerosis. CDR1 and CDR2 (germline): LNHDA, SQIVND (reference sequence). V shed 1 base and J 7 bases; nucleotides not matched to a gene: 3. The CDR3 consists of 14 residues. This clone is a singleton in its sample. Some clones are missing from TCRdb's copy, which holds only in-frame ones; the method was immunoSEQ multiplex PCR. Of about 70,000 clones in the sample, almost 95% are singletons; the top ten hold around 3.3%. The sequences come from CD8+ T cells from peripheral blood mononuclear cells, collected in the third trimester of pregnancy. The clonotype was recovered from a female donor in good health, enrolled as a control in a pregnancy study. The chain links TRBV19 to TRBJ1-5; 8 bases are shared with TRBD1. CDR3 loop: CASSIAQGGQPQHF. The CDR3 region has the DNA TGTGCCAGTAGTATAGCACAGGGGGGACAGCCCCAGCATTTT.